This T cell receptor beta chain was sequenced during a study of T cells in tumors after PD-1 blockade. The CDR3 spans 13 residues. Trimming shortened V by 2 bases and J by 6 bases, and 8 bases separated the two germline ends. In germline, CDR1 is LNHDA, CDR2 SQIVND (reference sequence). Here immunoSEQ multiplex PCR was the method, and the copy in TCRdb shows in-frame clones only, minus some. The repertoire holds 23,000 or so clones, with 70% to 85% as singletons. The gene calls are TRBV19 and TRBJ2-1; D gene uncertain. Material: PBMCs, obtained after anti-PD-1 treatment. This receptor was identified in a human donor with basal cell carcinoma. This CDR3 is CASSISGRNEQFF. The CDR3 coding sequence is TGTGCCAGTAGTATAAGTGGACGCAATGAGCAGTTCTTC. Full variable domain (rest looked up from reference TRBV19 and TRBJ2-1): DGGITQSPKYLFRKEGQNVTLSCEQNLNHDAMYWYRQDPGQGLRLIYYSQIVNDFQKGDIAEGYSVSREKKESFPLTVTSAQKNPTAFYLCASSISGRNEQFFGPGTRLTVL.